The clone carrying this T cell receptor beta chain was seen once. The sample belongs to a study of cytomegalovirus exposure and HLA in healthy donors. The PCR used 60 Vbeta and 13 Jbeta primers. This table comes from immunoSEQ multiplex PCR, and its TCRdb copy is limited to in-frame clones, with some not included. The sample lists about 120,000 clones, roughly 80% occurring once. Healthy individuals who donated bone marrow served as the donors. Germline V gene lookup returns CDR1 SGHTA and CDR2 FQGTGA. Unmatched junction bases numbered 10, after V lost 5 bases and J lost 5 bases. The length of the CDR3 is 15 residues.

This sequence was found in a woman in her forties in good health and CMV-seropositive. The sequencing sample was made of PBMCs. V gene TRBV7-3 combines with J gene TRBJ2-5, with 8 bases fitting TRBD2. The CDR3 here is CASSPFLGGRETQYF. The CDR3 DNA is TGTGCCAGCAGCCCCTTTTTAGGCGGGAGGGAGACCCAGTACTTC.